This TCR beta chain was sequenced during a study of T cells in Graves' hyperthyroidism and ophthalmopathy. Amplification yielded TCR beta CDR3 regions, with RNA transcripts as the source. The HTBI primer set drove a first-round RT-PCR of the TCR CDR3. TCRdb fed the multiplex PCR reads into MiXCR, producing one record per CDR3 protein. The table records 300,000 to 450,000 distinct CDR3 sequences, roughly 20% of them present only once. This clonotype occurred many times. The sequenced sample consisted of blood. The sequence was collected from a woman in her 40s with Graves' ophthalmopathy.

The DNA of the CDR3 is TGTGCCAGCAGTTACCAGGGGCGGGAGTCCTACGAGCAGTACTTC. Its translation is CASSYQGRESYEQYF. This chain links TRBV6-5 with TRBJ2-7; D possibly corresponds to TRBD2 (7 bases). V was shortened by 2 bases and J by 1 base, with 12 bases between the two germline ends. Germline CDR1 and CDR2: MNHEY and SVGAGI. The CDR3 spans 15 residues.